This TCR beta chain derives from a study of shared clonotypes between healthy human individuals. Findings and limits, study-wide: Sampling was confined to blood; repertoires within tissues likely differ.

The germline CDR1 and CDR2 sequences are LNHDA and SQIVND (reference sequence). Trimming took 5 bases from V and 6 from J, leaving 13 bases between them. The CDR3 totals 13 residues. Turning to this clone: The antigen remains unidentified.

Running of the assay took place at deep level. Sorted-subset replicate PCR reactions were performed with approximately 0.2 ug DNA, corresponding to about 30,000 T cell genomes. Original methodology: Filtering differed, since immunoSEQ gave only junction sequences and no quality scores. Measured with immunoSEQ multiplex PCR; TCRdb has only the in-frame clones, and not every one. That table gives V, J and clone size, and the DNA gave D and trimming. The sample includes 2 million to 2.5 million clones, 95% of them seen just once. Specimen: naive CD4+ T cells sorted from blood. The subset was: CD45RA+ positively selected. This sequence was found in a man between 18 and 29 years old in good health. The rearrangement links TRBV19 to TRBJ1-2, with a possible D match to TRBD1 (6 bases). CDR3 amino acids: CASSQGQGNGYTF. CDR3 DNA sequence: TGTGCCAGTAGTCAGGGGCAGGGAAATGGCTACACCTTC. The full variable domain, in which reference TRBV19 and TRBJ1-2 provide the parts outside the CDR3, is DGGITQSPKYLFRKEGQNVTLSCEQNLNHDAMYWYRQDPGQGLRLIYYSQIVNDFQKGDIAEGYSVSREKKESFPLTVTSAQKNPTAFYLCASSQGQGNGYTFGSGTRLTVV.